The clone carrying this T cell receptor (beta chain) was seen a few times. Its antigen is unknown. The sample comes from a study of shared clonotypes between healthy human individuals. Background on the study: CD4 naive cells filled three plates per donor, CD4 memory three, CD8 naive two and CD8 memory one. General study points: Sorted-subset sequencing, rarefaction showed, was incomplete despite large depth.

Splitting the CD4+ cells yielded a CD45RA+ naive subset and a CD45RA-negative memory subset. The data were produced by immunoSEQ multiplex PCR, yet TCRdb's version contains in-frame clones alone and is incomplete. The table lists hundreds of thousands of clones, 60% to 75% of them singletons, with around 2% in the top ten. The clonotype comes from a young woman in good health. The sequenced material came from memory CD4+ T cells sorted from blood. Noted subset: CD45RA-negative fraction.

CDR3 residues: CASNRGLARQETQYF. CDR3 bases: TGTGCCAGCAACCGAGGACTAGCCCGACAAGAGACCCAGTACTTC. The chain is built from TRBV5-8 and TRBJ2-5, with 8 bases that match TRBD2. Germline trimming cut 6 bases from V and 2 bases from J; bases unmatched to any gene: 9. The CDR3 loop spans 15 amino acids. Germline-derived CDR1 and CDR2 are SGHTS and YDEGEE. Together with reference TRBV5-8 and TRBJ2-5, the CDR3 gives the full variable domain: EAGVTQSPTHLIKTRGQQATLRCSPISGHTSVYWYQQALGLGLQFLLWYDEGEERNRGNFPPRFSGRQFPNYSSELNVNALELEDSALYLCASNRGLARQETQYFGPGTRLLVL.